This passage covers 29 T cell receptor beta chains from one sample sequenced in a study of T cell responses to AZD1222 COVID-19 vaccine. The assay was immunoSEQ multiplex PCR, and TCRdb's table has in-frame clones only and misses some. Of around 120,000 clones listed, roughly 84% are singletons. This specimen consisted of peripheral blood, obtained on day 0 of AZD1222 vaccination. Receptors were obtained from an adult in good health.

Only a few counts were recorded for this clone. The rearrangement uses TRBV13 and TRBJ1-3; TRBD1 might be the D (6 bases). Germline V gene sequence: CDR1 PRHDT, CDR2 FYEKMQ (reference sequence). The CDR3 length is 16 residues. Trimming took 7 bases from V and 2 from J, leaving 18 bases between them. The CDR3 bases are TGTGCCAGCACCTCGCGAACAGGGAGCCCTGGAAACACCATATATTTT. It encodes CASTSRTGSPGNTIYF. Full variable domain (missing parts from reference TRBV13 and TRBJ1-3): AAGVIQSPRHLIKEKRETATLKCYPIPRHDTVYWYQQGPGQDPQFLISFYEKMQSDKGSIPDRFSAQQFSDYHSELNMSSLELGDSALYFCASTSRTGSPGNTIYFGEGSWLTVV.

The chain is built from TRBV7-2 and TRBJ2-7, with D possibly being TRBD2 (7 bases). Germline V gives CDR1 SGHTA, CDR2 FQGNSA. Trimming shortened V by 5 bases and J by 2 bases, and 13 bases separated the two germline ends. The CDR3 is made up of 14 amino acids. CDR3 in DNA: TGTGCCAGCAGCCAAGCCGGGGGGCCCTACGAGCAGTACTTC. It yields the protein CASSQAGGPYEQYF. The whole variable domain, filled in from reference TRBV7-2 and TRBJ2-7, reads GAGVSQSPSNKVTEKGKDVELRCDPISGHTALYWYRQSLGQGLEFLIYFQGNSAPDKSGLPSDRFSAERTGGSVSTLTIQRTQQEDSAVYLCASSQAGGPYEQYFGPGTRLTVT.

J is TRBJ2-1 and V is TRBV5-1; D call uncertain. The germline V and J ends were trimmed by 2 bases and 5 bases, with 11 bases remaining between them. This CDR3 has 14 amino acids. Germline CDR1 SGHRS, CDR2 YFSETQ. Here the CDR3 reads CASSLFDWNNEQFF. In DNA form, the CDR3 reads TGCGCCAGCAGCTTATTCGACTGGAACAATGAGCAGTTCTTC. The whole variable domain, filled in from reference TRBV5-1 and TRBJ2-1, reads KAGVTQTPRYLIKTRGQQVTLSCSPISGHRSVSWYQQTPGQGLQFLFEYFSETQRNKGNFPGRFSGRQFSNSRSEMNVSTLELGDSALYLCASSLFDWNNEQFFGPGTRLTVL.

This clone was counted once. The CDR3 region is CASSDSLGAYEQYF. Written as DNA, the CDR3 is TGTGCCAGCAGTGACTCTCTGGGAGCCTACGAGCAGTACTTC. This chain connects TRBV6-4 to TRBJ2-7, with D possibly TRBD2 on 5 matching bases. CDR3 size: 14 residues. The V gene lost 0 bases and the J gene lost 2 bases, with 8 bases spanning the gap. Germline values: CDR1 MRHNA, CDR2 SNTAGT.

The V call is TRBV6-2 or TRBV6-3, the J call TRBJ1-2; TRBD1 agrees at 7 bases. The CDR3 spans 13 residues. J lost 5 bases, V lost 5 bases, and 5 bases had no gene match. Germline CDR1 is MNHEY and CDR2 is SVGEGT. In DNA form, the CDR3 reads TGTGCCAGCAGTACCGGACAGGTATATGGCTACACCTTC. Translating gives CASSTGQVYGYTF.

The CDR3 region has the DNA TGTGCCAGCAGTCCCACCGACGGGGACATCGAAAAACTGTTTTTT. Its protein product is CASSPTDGDIEKLFF. The chain recombines TRBV25-1 with TRBJ1-4; TRBD1 is a possible D gene (6 bases). The CDR3 contains 15 residues. Germline assignment: CDR1 MGHDK and CDR2 SYGVNS. The V and J ends lost 5 bases and 8 bases respectively, with 18 bases between them.

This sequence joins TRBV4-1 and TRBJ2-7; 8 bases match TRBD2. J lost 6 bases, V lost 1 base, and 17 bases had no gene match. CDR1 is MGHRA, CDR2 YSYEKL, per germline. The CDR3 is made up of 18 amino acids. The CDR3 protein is CASSQGPPGGGLMSEQYF. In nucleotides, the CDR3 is TGCGCCAGCAGCCAAGGCCCCCCGGGGGGGGGCCTGATGAGCGAGCAGTACTTC.

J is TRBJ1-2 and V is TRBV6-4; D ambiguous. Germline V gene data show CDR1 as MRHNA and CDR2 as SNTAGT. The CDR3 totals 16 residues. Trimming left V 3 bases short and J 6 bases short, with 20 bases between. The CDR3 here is CASSDLKRRILDGYTF. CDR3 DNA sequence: TGTGCCAGCAGTGATTTGAAGCGGCGAATCCTCGATGGCTACACCTTC.

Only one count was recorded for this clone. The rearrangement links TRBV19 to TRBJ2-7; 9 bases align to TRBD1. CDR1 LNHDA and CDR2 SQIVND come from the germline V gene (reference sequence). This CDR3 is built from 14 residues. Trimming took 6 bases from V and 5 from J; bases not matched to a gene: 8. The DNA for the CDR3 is TGTGCCAGTAGGAGGGACAGGGCCGCCCACGAGCAGTACTTC. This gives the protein CASRRDRAAHEQYF.

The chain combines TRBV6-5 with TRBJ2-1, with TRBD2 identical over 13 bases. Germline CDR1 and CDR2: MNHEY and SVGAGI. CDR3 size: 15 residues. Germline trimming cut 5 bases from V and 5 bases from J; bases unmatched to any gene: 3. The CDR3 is CASSRLAGGNNEQFF. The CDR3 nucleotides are TGTGCCAGCAGTCGACTAGCGGGGGGAAACAATGAGCAGTTCTTC.

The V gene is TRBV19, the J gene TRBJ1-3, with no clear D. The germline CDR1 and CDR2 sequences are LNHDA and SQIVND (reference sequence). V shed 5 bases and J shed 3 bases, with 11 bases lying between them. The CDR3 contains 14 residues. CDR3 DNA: TGTGCCAGTAGTCGGGCGGGGAATGGAAACACCATATATTTT. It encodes CASSRAGNGNTIYF.

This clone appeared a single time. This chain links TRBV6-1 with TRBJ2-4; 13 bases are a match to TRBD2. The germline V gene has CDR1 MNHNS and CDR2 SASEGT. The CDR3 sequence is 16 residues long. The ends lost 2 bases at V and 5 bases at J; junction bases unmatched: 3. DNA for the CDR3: TGTGCCAGCAGTGAACGACTAGCGGGGGGACAAAACATTCAGTACTTC. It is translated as CASSERLAGGQNIQYF.

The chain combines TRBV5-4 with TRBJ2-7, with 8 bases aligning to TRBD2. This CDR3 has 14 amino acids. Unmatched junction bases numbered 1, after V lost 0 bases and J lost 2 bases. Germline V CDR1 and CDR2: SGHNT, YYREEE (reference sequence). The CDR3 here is CASSLDSGAYEQYF. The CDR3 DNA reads TGTGCCAGCAGCTTGGATAGCGGGGCCTACGAGCAGTACTTC.

CDR3: CAISRGNTIYF. The DNA of the CDR3 is TGTGCCATTAGTCGAGGAAACACCATATATTTT. J is TRBJ1-3 and V is TRBV27; no definite D call. The germline V and J ends were trimmed by 10 bases and 4 bases, with 8 bases remaining between them. Germline lookup yields CDR1 MNHEY and CDR2 SMNVEV (reference sequence). This CDR3 has 11 amino acids.

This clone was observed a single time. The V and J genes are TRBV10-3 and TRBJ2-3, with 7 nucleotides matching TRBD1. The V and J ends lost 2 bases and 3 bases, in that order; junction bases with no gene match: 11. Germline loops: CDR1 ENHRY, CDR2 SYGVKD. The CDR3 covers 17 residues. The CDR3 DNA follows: TGTGCCATCAGTGAGGGTAGGGGGCGGGTGGCGACAGATACGCAGTATTTT. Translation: CAISEGRGRVATDTQYF.

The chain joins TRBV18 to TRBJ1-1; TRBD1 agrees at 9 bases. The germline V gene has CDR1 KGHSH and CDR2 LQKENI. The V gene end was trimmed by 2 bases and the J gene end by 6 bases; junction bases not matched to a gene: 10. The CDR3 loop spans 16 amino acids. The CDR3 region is CASSPTVAGTGSEAFF. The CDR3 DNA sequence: TGTGCCAGCTCACCAACTGTGGCCGGGACAGGGTCTGAAGCTTTCTTT.

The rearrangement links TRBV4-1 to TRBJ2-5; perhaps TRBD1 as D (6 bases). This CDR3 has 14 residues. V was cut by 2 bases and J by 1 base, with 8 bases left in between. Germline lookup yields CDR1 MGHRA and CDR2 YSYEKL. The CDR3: CASSQQGLQETQYF. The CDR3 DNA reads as TGCGCCAGCAGCCAACAGGGGCTCCAAGAGACCCAGTACTTC.

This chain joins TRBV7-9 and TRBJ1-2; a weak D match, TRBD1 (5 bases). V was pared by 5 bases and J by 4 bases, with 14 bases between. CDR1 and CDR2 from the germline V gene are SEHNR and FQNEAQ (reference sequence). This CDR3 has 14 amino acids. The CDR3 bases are TGTGCCAGCAGCCTGGACACAAGTACCTATGGCTACACCTTC. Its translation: CASSLDTSTYGYTF.

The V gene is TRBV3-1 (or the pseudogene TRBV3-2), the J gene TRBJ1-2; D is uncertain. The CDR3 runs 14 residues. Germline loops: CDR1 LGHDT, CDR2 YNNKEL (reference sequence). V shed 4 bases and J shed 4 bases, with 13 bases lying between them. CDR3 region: CASSPGRTSYGYTF. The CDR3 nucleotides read TGTGCCAGCAGCCCTGGACGGACTAGCTATGGCTACACCTTC.

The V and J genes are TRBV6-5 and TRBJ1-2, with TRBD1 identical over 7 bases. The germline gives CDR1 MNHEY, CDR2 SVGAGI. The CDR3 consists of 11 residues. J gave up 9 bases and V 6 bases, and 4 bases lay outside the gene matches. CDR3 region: CASSRQGRYTF. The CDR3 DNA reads TGTGCCAGCAGCCGACAGGGACGCTACACCTTC.

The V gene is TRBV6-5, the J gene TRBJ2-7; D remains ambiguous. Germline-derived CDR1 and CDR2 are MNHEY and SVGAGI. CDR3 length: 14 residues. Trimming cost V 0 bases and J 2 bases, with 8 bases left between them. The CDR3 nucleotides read TGTGCCAGCAGTTACTCGAGCTCGCCCTACGAGCAGTACTTC. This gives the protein CASSYSSSPYEQYF.

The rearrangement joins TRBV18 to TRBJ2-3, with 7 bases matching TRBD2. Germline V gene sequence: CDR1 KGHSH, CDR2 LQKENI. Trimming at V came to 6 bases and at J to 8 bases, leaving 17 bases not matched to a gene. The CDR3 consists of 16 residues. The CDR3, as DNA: TGTGCCAGCTCCCGTCAGGAGAGCGGGGCGGGCAGTACGCAGTATTTT. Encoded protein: CASSRQESGAGSTQYF.

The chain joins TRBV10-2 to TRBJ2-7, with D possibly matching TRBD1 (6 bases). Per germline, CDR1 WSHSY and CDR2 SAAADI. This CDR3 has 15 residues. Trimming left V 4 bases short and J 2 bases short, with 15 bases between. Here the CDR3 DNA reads TGCGCCAGCAGTGTACAGGGAAGAGGGACCTACGAGCAGTACTTC. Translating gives CASSVQGRGTYEQYF.

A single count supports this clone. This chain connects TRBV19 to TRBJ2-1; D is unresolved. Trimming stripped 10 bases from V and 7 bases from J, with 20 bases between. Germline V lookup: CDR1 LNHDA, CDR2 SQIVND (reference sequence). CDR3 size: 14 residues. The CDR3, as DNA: TGTGCCACCTCGCGGAGAGAAACCCTGAATGAGCAGTTCTTC. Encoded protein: CATSRRETLNEQFF.

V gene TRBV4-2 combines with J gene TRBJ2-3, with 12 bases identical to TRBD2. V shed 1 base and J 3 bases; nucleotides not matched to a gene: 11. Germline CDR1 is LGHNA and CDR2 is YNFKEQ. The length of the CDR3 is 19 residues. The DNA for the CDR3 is TGTGCCAGCAGCCAAGTGGGACTAGCGGGCCCACGGCGGACAGATACGCAGTATTTT. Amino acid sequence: CASSQVGLAGPRRTDTQYF.

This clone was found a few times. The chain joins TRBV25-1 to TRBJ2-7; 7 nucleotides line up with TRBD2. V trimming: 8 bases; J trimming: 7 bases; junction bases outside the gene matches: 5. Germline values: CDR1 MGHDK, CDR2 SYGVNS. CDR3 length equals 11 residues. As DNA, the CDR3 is TGTGCCAGCCATAAGGGAGGGGAGCAGTACTTC. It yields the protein CASHKGGEQYF.

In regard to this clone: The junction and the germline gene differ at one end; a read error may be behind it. CDR3 region: CSAGQGEGSNFGYTF. CDR3 sequence (DNA): TGCAGCGCGGGACAGGGGGAAGGAAGTAACTTTGGCTACACCTTC. The V and J genes are TRBV29-1 and TRBJ1-2, with TRBD1 identical over 11 bases. In germline, CDR1 is SQVTM, CDR2 ANQGSEA. CDR3 length: 15 amino acids.

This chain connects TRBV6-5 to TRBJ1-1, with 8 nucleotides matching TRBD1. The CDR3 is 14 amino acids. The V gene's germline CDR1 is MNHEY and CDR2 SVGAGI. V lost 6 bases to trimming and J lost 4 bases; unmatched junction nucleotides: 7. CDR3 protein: CASSWDRRGTEAFF. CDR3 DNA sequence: TGTGCCAGCAGCTGGGACAGGAGAGGCACTGAAGCTTTCTTT.

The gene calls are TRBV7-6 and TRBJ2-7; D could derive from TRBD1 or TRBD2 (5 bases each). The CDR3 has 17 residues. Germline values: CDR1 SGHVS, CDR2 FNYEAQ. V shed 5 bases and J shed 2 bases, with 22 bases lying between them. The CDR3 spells CASSQLGVGAGAYEQYF. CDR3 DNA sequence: TGTGCCAGCAGCCAACTAGGAGTTGGGGCAGGAGCCTACGAGCAGTACTTC.